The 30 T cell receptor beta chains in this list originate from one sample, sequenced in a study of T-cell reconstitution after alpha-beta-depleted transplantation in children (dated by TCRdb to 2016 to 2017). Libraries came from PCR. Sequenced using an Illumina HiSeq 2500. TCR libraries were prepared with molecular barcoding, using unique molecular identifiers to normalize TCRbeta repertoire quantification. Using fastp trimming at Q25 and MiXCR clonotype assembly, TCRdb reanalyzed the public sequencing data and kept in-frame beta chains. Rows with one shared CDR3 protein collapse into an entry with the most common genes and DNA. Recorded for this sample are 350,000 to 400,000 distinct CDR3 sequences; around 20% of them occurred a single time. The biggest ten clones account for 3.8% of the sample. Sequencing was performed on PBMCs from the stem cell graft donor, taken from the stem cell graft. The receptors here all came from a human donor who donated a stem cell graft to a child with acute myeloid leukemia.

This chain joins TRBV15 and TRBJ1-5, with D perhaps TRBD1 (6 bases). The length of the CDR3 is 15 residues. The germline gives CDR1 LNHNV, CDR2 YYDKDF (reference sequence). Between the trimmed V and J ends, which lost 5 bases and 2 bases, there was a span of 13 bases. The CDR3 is CATSLGRGRNQPQHF. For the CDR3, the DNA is TGTGCCACCAGCTTGGGCAGGGGCCGCAATCAGCCCCAGCATTTT.

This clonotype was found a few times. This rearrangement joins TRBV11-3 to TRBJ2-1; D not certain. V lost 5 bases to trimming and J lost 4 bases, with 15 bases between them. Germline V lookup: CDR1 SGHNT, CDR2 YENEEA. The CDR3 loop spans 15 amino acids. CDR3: CASSLGKGIYNEQFF. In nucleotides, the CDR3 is TGTGCCAGCAGCCTAGGGAAAGGGATTTACAATGAGCAGTTCTTC.

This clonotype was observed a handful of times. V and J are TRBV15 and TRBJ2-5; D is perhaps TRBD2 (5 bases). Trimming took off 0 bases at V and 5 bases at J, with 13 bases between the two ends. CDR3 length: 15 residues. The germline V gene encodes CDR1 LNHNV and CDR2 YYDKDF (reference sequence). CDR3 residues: CATSRDVRAVETQYF. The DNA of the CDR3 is TGTGCCACCAGCAGAGATGTGCGGGCCGTGGAGACCCAGTACTTC. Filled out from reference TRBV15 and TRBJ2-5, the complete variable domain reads DAMVIQNPRYQVTQFGKPVTLSCSQTLNHNVMYWYQQKSSQAPKLLFHYYDKDFNNEADTPDNFQSRRPNTSFCFLDIRSPGLGDTAMYLCATSRDVRAVETQYFGPGTRLLVL.

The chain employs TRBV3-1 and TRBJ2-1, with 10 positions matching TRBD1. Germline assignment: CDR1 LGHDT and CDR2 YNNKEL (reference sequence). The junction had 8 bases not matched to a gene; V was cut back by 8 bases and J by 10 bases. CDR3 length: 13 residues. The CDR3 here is CASRTGGNGEQFF. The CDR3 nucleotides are TGTGCCAGCCGGACAGGGGGTAACGGGGAGCAGTTCTTC.

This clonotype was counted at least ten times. The CDR3 region is CASRDPADTQYF. The DNA of the CDR3 is TGCGCCAGCAGGGACCCAGCAGATACGCAGTATTTT. This rearrangement joins TRBV5-1 to TRBJ2-3; D gene ambiguous. Germline V lookup: CDR1 SGHRS, CDR2 YFSETQ. CDR3 length: 12 amino acids. The V and J ends lost 5 bases and 4 bases respectively, with 8 bases between them.

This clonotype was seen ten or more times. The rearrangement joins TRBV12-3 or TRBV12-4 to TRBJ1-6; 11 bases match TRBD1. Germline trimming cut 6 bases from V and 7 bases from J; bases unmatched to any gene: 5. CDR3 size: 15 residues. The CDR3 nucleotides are TGTGCCAGCAGCCTCGGACAGGGGGCGAATTCACCCCTCCACTTT. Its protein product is CASSLGQGANSPLHF.

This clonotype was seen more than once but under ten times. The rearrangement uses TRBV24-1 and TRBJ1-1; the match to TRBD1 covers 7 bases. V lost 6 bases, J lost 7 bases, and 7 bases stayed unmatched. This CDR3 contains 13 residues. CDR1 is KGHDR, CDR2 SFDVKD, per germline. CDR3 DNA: TGTGCCACCAGTCACGAGGGGACAGATGAAGCTTTCTTT. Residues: CATSHEGTDEAFF.

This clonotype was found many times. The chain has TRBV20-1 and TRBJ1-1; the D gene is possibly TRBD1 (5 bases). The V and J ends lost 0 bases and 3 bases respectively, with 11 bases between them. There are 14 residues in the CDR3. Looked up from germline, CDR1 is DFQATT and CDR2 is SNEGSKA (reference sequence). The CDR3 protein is CSARDPGGYTEAFF. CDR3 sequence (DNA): TGCAGTGCTAGAGATCCGGGGGGGTACACTGAAGCTTTCTTT.

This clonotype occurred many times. The CDR3 DNA reads as TGCAGTGCTAGTGTCGGAGGGCCTTTCACAGATACGCAGTATTTT. Encoded protein: CSASVGGPFTDTQYF. The rearrangement joins TRBV20-1 to TRBJ2-3; D is possibly TRBD2 (6 bases). CDR1 and CDR2 from the germline V gene are DFQATT and SNEGSKA (reference sequence). Trimming took off 3 bases at V and 2 bases at J, with 15 bases between the two ends. The CDR3 has 15 residues.

As DNA, the CDR3 is TGTGCCAGCAGTTTGTCGACAGGGGCTGAAAAACTGTTTTTT. Its translation: CASSLSTGAEKLFF. The chain is built from TRBV28 and TRBJ1-4, with 8 bases lining up with TRBD1. The CDR3 totals 14 residues. Germline V CDR1 and CDR2: MDHEN, SYDVKM. With 3 bases clipped from V and 7 bases from J, the junction kept 4 bases outside the gene matches.

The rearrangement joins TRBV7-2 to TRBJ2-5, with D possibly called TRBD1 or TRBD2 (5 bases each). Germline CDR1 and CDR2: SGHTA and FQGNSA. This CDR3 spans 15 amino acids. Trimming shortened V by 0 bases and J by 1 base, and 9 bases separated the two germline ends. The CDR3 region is CASSLAGRSQETQYF. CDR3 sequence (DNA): TGTGCCAGCAGCTTAGCGGGACGCAGCCAAGAGACCCAGTACTTC. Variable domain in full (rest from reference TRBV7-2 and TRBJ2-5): GAGVSQSPSNKVTEKGKDVELRCDPISGHTALYWYRQSLGQGLEFLIYFQGNSAPDKSGLPSDRFSAERTGGSVSTLTIQRTQQEDSAVYLCASSLAGRSQETQYFGPGTRLLVL.

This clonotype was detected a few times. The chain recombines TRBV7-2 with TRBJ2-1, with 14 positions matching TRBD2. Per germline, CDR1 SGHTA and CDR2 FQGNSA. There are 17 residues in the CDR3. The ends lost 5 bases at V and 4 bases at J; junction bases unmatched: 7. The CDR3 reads CASSPWTSGGIYNEQFF. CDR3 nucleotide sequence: TGTGCCAGCAGCCCATGGACTAGCGGGGGGATATACAATGAGCAGTTCTTC.

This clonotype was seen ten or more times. The CDR3 DNA reads TGCAGTGCTAGACTAGATCCAGGGGAGCTGTTTTTT. Translation: CSARLDPGELFF. The V and J genes are TRBV20-1 and TRBJ2-2; D gene unclear. The CDR3 length is 12 residues. Deletions cut 2 bases from V and 8 bases from J, with 9 bases between. Germline-derived CDR1 and CDR2 are DFQATT and SNEGSKA (reference sequence).

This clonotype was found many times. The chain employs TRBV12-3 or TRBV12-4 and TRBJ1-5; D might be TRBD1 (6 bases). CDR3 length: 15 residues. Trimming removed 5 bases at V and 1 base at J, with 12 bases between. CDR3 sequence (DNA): TGTGCCAGCAGTCAACAGGGTGGAAGCAATCAGCCCCAGCATTTT. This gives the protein CASSQQGGSNQPQHF.

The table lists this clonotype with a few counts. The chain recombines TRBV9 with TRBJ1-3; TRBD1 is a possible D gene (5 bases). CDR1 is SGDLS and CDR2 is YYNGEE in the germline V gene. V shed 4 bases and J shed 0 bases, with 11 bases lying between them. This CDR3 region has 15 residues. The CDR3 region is CASSPYRTSGNTIYF. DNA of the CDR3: TGTGCCAGCAGCCCCTACAGGACCTCTGGAAACACCATATATTTT.

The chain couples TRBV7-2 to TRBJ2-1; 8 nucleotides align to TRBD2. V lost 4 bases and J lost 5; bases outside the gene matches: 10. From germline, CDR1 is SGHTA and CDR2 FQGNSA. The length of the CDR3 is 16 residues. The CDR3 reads CASSSKRETTDNEQFF. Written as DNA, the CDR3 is TGTGCCAGCAGCTCAAAGCGGGAGACGACCGACAATGAGCAGTTCTTC.

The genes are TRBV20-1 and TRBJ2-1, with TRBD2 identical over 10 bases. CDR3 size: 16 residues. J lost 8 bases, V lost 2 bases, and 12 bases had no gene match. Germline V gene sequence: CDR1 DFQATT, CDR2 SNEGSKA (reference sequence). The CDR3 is CSARWRSGRALDEQFF. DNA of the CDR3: TGCAGTGCTAGATGGAGGAGCGGGAGGGCCCTCGATGAGCAGTTCTTC.

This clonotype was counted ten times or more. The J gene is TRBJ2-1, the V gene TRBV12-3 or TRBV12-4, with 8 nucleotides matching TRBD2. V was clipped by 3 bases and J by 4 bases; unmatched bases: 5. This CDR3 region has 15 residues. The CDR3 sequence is CASSLRGDWYNEQFF. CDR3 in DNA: TGTGCCAGCAGTTTGCGGGGGGACTGGTACAATGAGCAGTTCTTC.

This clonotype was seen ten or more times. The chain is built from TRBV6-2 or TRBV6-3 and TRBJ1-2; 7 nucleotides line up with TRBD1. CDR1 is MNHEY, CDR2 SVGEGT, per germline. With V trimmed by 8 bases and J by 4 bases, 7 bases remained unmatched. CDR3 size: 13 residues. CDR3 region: CASFPRQGYGYTF. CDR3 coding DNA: TGTGCCAGCTTCCCTCGACAGGGCTATGGCTACACCTTC.

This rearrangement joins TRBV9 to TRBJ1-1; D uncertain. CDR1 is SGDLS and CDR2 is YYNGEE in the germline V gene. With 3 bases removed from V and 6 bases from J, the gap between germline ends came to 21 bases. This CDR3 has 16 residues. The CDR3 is CASSAADGWRTAEAFF. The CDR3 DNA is TGTGCCAGCAGCGCCGCCGACGGCTGGCGAACAGCTGAAGCTTTCTTT.

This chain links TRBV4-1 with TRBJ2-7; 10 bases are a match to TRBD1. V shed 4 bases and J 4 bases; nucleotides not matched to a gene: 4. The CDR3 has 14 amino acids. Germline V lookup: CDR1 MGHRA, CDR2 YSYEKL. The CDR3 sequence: CASSRDRGVYEQYF. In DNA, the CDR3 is TGCGCCAGCAGCCGGGACAGGGGCGTTTACGAGCAGTACTTC.

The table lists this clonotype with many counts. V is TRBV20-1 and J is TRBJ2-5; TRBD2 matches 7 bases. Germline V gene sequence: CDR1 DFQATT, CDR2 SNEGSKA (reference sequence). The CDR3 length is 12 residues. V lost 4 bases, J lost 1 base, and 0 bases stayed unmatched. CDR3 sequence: CSATSGQETQYF. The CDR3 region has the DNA TGCAGTGCTACTAGCGGCCAAGAGACCCAGTACTTC.

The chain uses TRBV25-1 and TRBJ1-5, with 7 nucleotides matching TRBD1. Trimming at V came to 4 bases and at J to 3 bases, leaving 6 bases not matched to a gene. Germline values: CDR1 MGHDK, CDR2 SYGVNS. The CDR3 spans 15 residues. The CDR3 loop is CASSGEGQFNQPQHF. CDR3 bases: TGTGCCAGCAGTGGGGAGGGACAGTTCAATCAGCCCCAGCATTTT.

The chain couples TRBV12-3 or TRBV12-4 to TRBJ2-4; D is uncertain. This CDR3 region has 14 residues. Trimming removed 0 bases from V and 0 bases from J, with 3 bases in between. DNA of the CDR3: TGTGCCAGCAGTTTAGCTATAGCCAAAAACATTCAGTACTTC. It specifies CASSLAIAKNIQYF.

Written as DNA, the CDR3 is TGCGCCAGCAGTGATGGGGCGAACTCAGTTATTTCACCCCTCCACTTT. This translates into CASSDGANSVISPLHF. The chain is built from TRBV10-2 and TRBJ1-6; D is possibly TRBD1 (5 bases). Germline V lookup: CDR1 WSHSY, CDR2 SAAADI. V shed 3 bases and J shed 9 bases, with 18 bases lying between them. The CDR3 runs to 16 residues.

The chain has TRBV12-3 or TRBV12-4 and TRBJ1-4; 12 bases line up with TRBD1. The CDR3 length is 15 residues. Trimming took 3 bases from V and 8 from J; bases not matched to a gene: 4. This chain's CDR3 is CASSFGTGGQEKLFF. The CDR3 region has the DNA TGTGCCAGCAGTTTTGGGACAGGGGGCCAGGAAAAACTGTTTTTT.

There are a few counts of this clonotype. CDR3 bases: TGTGCCACCAGTGTGAGCGGGATTTACAATGAGCAGTTCTTC. Protein product: CATSVSGIYNEQFF. The chain carries TRBV24-1 and TRBJ2-1; 7 nucleotides line up with TRBD2. The CDR3 covers 14 residues. Germline CDR1 reads KGHDR; CDR2 reads SFDVKD. The V and J ends lost 5 bases and 4 bases, in that order; junction bases with no gene match: 4.

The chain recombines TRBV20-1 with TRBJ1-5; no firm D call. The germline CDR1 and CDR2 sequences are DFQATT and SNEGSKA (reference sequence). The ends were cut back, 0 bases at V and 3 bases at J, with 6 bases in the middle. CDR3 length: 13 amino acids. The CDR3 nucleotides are TGCAGTGCTAGAGAAACAAACAATCAGCCCCAGCATTTT. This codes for CSARETNNQPQHF.

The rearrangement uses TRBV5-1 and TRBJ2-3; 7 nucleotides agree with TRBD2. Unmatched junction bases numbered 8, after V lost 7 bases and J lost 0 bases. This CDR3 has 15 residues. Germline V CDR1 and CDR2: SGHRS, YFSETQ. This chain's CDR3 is CASHDPSGSTDTQYF. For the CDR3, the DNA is TGCGCCAGCCACGATCCTAGCGGTAGCACAGATACGCAGTATTTT.

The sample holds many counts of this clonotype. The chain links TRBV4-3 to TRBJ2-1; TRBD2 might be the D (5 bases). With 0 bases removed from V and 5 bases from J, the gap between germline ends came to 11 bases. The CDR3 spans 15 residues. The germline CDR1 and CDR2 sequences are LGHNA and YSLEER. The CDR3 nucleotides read TGCGCCAGCAGCCAAGATGAGGGTGGGGACAATGAGCAGTTCTTC. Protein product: CASSQDEGGDNEQFF.